These 2 T cell receptor beta chains originate from one sample sequenced in a study of cytotoxic CD8 clonotypes in ibrutinib-treated CLL. The protocol was immunoSEQ multiplex PCR, while the TCRdb copy is restricted to in-frame clones and leaves out a portion. The sample lists around 200,000 clones, 75% to 85% occurring once. Sequencing used PBMCs, obtained after 12 months of ibrutinib treatment. These TCRs come from a human donor with chronic lymphocytic leukemia.

The chain employs TRBV6-5 and TRBJ1-5, with D unclear. The ends were cut back, 10 bases at V and 5 bases at J, with 18 bases in the middle. The length of the CDR3 is 14 residues. Per germline, CDR1 MNHEY and CDR2 SVGAGI. This CDR3 is CATGLRFGDQPQHF. The CDR3 DNA sequence: TGTGCCACCGGACTGCGGTTCGGGGATCAGCCCCAGCATTTT.

Regarding this clone: Within the sample, other DNA sequences also encode this same CDR3. The chain joins TRBV28 to TRBJ1-1; D is undetermined. The CDR3 runs 12 residues. V lost 2 bases and J lost 4, with 5 bases in between. Germline V gene data show CDR1 as MDHEN and CDR2 as SYDVKM. The CDR3 DNA is TGTGCCAGCAGTTTAAGCGGCACTGAAGCTTTCTTT. It yields the protein CASSLSGTEAFF. The full variable domain, with the rest looked up from reference TRBV28 and TRBJ1-1, is DVKVTQSSRYLVKRTGEKVFLECVQDMDHENMFWYRQDPGLGLRLIYFSYDVKMKEKGDIPEGYSVSREKKERFSLILESASTNQTSMYLCASSLSGTEAFFGQGTRLTVV.